This T cell receptor beta chain emerged from a study of CD8 T cells in ankylosing spondylitis. For this clonotype: Its antigen is unidentified. A much more abundant neighbour one base away suggests this may be a read error.

Looked up from germline, CDR1 is PRHDT and CDR2 is FYEKMQ (reference sequence). The ends were cut back, 5 bases at V and 2 bases at J, with 7 bases in the middle. The CDR3 covers 12 residues. Quantitative 5'-RACE with molecular barcodes was used to make the TCR beta libraries. TCRdb reprocessed the 5' RACE reads with MiXCR, giving one entry per CDR3 protein. Of approximately 250,000 distinct CDR3 sequences in the sample, about 24% were seen once. Study-wide points: Blood of patients with ankylosing spondylitis appeared to be characterized by a TCR beta motif of about 8 highly homologous variants. Existing reports had already noted some motif variants in reactive arthritis synovial fluid and blood.

Specimen: blood, either unsorted or a sorted T cell fraction (not recorded which). The chain recombines TRBV13 with TRBJ2-7; D remains unclear. The receptor comes from a male donor with ankylosing spondylitis or in good health (not recorded which). CDR3 residues: CASSRTTYEQYF. In DNA form, the CDR3 reads TGTGCCAGCAGCCGTACGACCTACGAGCAGTACTTC. Based on the CDR3 plus reference TRBV13 and TRBJ2-7, the full variable domain is AAGVIQSPRHLIKEKRETATLKCYPIPRHDTVYWYQQGPGQDPQFLISFYEKMQSDKGSIPDRFSAQQFSDYHSELNMSSLELGDSALYFCASSRTTYEQYFGPGTRLTVT.